Following are 14 T cell receptor beta chains from one sample sequenced in a study of T cells expressing NK-cell markers. With the 5' RACE reads reprocessed, TCRdb shows one record per CDR3 protein and no DNA. The table counts about 550,000 distinct CDR3 sequences; 3% to 4.5% lies in the top ten. The specimen was blood T cells: a sorted CD56 or NKG2C T cell subset, CD4+ or CD8+ T cells, or bulk PBMC T cells (not recorded which). These receptors originate from a man between 18 and 35 years old in good health.

CDR3: CASSQEGGGGNTIYF. The V call is TRBV4-2, the J call TRBJ1-3; checking the TCRdb D call of TRBD1 is not possible without DNA. Germline CDR1 is LGHNA and CDR2 is YNFKEQ. CDR3 size: 15 residues.

This chain joins TRBV29-1 and TRBJ2-1; lacking DNA, the TRBD2 call made by TCRdb goes unchecked. In germline, CDR1 is SQVTM, CDR2 ANQGSEA. CDR3 length: 12 residues. CDR3 residues: CSQTSGRGEQFF.

The genes are TRBV6-1 and TRBJ2-3; TCRdb's D gene call, TRBD1, goes unchecked for lack of DNA. CDR1 is MNHNS and CDR2 is SASEGT in the germline V gene. There are 17 residues in the CDR3. CDR3 amino acids: CASSRHPGTGGADTQYF.

The V and J genes are TRBV30 and TRBJ2-2; TCRdb names TRBD1, which stays unverified in the absence of DNA. The CDR3 length is 15 residues. Per germline, CDR1 GTSNPN and CDR2 SVGIG (reference sequence). CDR3: CAWSVRGQGVGELFF.

The CDR3 protein is CAWSAPIIQETQYF. The chain has TRBV30 and TRBJ2-5; TCRdb names TRBD1, which stays unverified in the absence of DNA. CDR1 is GTSNPN, CDR2 SVGIG, per germline (reference sequence). This CDR3 is 14 amino acids long.

CDR3: CASSATFPGAEQYF. The gene calls are TRBV28 and TRBJ2-7; there is no DNA to check the TCRdb D call of TRBD1. The CDR3 sequence is 14 residues long. CDR1 is MDHEN and CDR2 is SYDVKM in the germline V gene.

This sequence joins TRBV25-1 and TRBJ2-1; absent DNA, TCRdb's TRBD1 call cannot be checked. From germline, CDR1 is MGHDK and CDR2 SYGVNS. The length of the CDR3 is 16 residues. CDR3 region: CASSDTGTEIYNEQFF.

J is TRBJ2-1 and V is TRBV12-3 or TRBV12-4; TCRdb reports TRBD2, a call that lacks DNA to check it against. The CDR3 has 15 amino acids. Here the CDR3 reads CASSARDRSYNEQFF.

This chain joins TRBV10-2 and TRBJ2-3; the TCRdb D gene call, TRBD1, has no DNA to confirm it. Germline loops: CDR1 WSHSY, CDR2 SAAADI. CDR3 length: 13 residues. CDR3 in amino acids: CASRDRGSDTQYF.

This chain joins TRBV18 and TRBJ2-3; TCRdb names TRBD1, which stays unverified in the absence of DNA. CDR1 and CDR2 (germline): KGHSH, LQKENI. The CDR3 is made up of 12 amino acids. This CDR3 is CASSRATDTQYF.

The chain combines TRBV29-1 with TRBJ1-2; without DNA, the TCRdb call of TRBD1 cannot be checked. Germline loops: CDR1 SQVTM, CDR2 ANQGSEA. The CDR3 spans 11 residues. The chain's CDR3 is CSVTVSYGYTF.

The chain recombines TRBV24-1 with TRBJ2-1. Germline V gene sequence: CDR1 KGHDR, CDR2 SFDVKD. The CDR3 totals 19 residues. CDR3 residues: CATSAAFLDDRGAYNEQFF.

The chain links TRBV27 to TRBJ2-5. CDR1 MNHEY and CDR2 SMNVEV come from the germline V gene (reference sequence). The CDR3 has 13 residues. This CDR3 is CASSYESQATQYF.

V gene TRBV4-3 combines with J gene TRBJ1-2; there is no DNA to check the TCRdb D call of TRBD1. Germline V lookup: CDR1 LGHNA, CDR2 YSLEER. This CDR3 contains 15 residues. This chain's CDR3 is CASSQVLQGARGYTF.